This TCR beta chain was found in a study of blood T cell repertoires in COVID-19. Overall study: Sites across the United States, Italy and Spain contributed samples from acute and convalescent COVID-19. Sources were T cells, B-cell-depleted T cells, or PBMCs; the material itself was cDNA or gDNA.

In the original workflow: Estimated nucleated cell counts came from reference gene primer amplification. Measured with immunoSEQ multiplex PCR; TCRdb has only the in-frame clones, and not every one. That table is the source of V, J and clone size, and D and trimming were worked out from the DNA. The sample shows around 200,000 clones, roughly 80% of them seen only once. Trimming pared 5 bases from V and 2 bases from J, leaving 13 bases between. The V gene's germline CDR1 is MNHNS and CDR2 SASEGT. This CDR3 has 15 amino acids. The receptor was derived from a woman older than 75 with acute or convalescent COVID-19. The material sequenced was peripheral blood. This rearrangement joins TRBV6-1 to TRBJ2-1, with TRBD2 as a possible D gene (6 bases). CDR3 region: CASSLSGHTYNEQFF. The CDR3 DNA sequence: TGTGCCAGCAGTTTAAGCGGGCATACCTACAATGAGCAGTTCTTC.